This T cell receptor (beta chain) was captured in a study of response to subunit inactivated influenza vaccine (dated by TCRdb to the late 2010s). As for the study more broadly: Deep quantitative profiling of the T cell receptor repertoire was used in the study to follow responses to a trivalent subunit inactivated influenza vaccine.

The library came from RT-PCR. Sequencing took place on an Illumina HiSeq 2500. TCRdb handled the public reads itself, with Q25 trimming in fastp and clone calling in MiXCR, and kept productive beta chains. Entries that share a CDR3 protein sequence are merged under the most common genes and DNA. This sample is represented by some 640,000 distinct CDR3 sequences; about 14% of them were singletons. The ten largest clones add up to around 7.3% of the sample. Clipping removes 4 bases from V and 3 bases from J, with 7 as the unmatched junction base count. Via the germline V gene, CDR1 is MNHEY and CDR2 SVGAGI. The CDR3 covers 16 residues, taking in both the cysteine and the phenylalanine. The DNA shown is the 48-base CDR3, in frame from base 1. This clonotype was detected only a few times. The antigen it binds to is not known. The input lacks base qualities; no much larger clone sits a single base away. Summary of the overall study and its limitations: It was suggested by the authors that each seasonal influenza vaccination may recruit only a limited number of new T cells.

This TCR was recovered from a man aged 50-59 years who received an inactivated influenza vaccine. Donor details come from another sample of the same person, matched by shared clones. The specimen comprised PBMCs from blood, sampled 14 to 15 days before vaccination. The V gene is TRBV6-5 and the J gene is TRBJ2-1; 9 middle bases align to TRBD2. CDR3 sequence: CASSLGGGAGYNEQFF. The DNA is TGTGCCAGCAGTTTGGGCGGGGGGGCCGGCTACAATGAGCAGTTCTTC.